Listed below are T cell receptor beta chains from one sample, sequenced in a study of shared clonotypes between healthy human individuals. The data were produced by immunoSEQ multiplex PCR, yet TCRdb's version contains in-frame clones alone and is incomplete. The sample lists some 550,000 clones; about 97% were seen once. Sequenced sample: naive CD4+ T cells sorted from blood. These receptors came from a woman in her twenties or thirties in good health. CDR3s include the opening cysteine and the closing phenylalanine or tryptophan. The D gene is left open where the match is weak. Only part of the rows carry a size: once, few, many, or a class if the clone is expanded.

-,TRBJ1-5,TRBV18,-,TGTGCCAGCTCACCAGCGGCAGACAATCAGCCCCAGCATTTT,CASSPAADNQPQHF
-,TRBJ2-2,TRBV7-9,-,TGTGCCAGCAGCTTACAGGGTCCCGCCACCGGGGAGCTGTTTTTT,CASSLQGPATGELFF
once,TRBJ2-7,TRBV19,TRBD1,TGTGCCAGTAGTATAGATTCTTCTCGGACAGGGGGCCGGGAGCAGTACTTC,CASSIDSSRTGGREQYF
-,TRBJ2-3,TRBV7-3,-,TGTGCCAGCAGCCCTCCAGGGACAGATACGCAGTATTTT,CASSPPGTDTQYF
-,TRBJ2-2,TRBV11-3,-,TGTGCCAGCAGCTTAGGAAACGGGGAGCTGTTTTTT,CASSLGNGELFF
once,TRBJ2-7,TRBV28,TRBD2,TGTGCCAGCAGTTTATACCTAGCGGGGGCCACCTCCTACGAGCAGTACTTC,CASSLYLAGATSYEQYF
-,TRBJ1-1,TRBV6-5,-,TGTGCCAGCAGTTACTTACAGAAGAACACTGAAGCTTTCTTT,CASSYLQKNTEAFF
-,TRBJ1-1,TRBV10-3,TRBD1,TGTGCCATCAGTGATCGACAGGGGAAAAACACTGAAGCTTTCTTT,CAISDRQGKNTEAFF
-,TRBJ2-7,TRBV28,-,TGTGCCAGCAGTCGCTTACAGGGAAACGGCGAGCAGTACTTC,CASSRLQGNGEQYF
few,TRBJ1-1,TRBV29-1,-,TGCAGCGTTGTTTTGACCAAGGGCACTGAAGCTTTCTTT,CSVVLTKGTEAFF
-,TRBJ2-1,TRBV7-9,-,TGTGCCAGCAGCTTAGGGGGAGACCCCTACAATGAGCAGTTCTTC,CASSLGGDPYNEQFF
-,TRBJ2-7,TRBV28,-,TGTGCCAGCAGTCTAGTACAGGGGACTTGGGAGCAGTACTTC,CASSLVQGTWEQYF
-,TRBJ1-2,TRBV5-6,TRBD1,TGTGCCAGCAGCCGTCTGACAGGGGGGGTAAACTATGGCTACACCTTC,CASSRLTGGVNYGYTF
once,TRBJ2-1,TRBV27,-,TGTGCCAGCAGTTTATCGGCCAGCTCCAATGAGCAGTTCTTC,CASSLSASSNEQFF